This T cell receptor delta chain emerged from a study of Vδ1+ human thymocytes. Whole-study results and caveats: The authors advised highly purified populations and single-cell validation. Highly polyclonal TRG and TRD repertoires with Gaussian CDR3 length distributions appeared in thymus. Thymic delta-chain repertoires held approximately 20% Vdelta2 sequences and few Vdelta3, despite high sort purity.

Alphabeta T cells were depleted, then CD3+ Vdelta1+ Vdelta2- thymocytes were FACS-sorted. Purity of the sorted Vdelta1+ thymocytes ranged from roughly 98% to 99.6%. A word on this clone: Its cognate antigen is unknown.

Sequences come from RNA converted to cDNA by reverse transcription. CDR3 amplicons came from multiplex PCR with pooled V-gene forward and constant-region reverse primers. TCRdb reapplied CATT to the multiplex PCR reads. The profile covers 25,000 to 30,000 delta-chain clones, with 6.5% to 8% appearing a single time and roughly 1% taken by the ten largest. Trimming took 4 bases from V and 5 from J; bases not matched to a gene: 25. Germline CDR1 and CDR2: TSWWSYY and QGS. CDR3 size: 22 residues. The clonotype was recovered from a girl under two years old who had congenital heart surgery. The rearrangement uses TRDV1 and TRDJ1; the match to TRDD3 covers 13 bases. Sequenced material: Vdelta1+ gamma-delta thymocytes from the thymus. Regarding subset: FACS-sorted CD3+ TCRalphabeta- TCRVdelta1+ TCRVdelta2- thymocytes. The CDR3 is CALGVPAYPYLKTGGYGDKLIF. The DNA of the CDR3 is TGTGCTCTTGGGGTCCCGGCGTACCCCTACCTCAAAACTGGGGGATACGGGGATAAACTCATCTTT.